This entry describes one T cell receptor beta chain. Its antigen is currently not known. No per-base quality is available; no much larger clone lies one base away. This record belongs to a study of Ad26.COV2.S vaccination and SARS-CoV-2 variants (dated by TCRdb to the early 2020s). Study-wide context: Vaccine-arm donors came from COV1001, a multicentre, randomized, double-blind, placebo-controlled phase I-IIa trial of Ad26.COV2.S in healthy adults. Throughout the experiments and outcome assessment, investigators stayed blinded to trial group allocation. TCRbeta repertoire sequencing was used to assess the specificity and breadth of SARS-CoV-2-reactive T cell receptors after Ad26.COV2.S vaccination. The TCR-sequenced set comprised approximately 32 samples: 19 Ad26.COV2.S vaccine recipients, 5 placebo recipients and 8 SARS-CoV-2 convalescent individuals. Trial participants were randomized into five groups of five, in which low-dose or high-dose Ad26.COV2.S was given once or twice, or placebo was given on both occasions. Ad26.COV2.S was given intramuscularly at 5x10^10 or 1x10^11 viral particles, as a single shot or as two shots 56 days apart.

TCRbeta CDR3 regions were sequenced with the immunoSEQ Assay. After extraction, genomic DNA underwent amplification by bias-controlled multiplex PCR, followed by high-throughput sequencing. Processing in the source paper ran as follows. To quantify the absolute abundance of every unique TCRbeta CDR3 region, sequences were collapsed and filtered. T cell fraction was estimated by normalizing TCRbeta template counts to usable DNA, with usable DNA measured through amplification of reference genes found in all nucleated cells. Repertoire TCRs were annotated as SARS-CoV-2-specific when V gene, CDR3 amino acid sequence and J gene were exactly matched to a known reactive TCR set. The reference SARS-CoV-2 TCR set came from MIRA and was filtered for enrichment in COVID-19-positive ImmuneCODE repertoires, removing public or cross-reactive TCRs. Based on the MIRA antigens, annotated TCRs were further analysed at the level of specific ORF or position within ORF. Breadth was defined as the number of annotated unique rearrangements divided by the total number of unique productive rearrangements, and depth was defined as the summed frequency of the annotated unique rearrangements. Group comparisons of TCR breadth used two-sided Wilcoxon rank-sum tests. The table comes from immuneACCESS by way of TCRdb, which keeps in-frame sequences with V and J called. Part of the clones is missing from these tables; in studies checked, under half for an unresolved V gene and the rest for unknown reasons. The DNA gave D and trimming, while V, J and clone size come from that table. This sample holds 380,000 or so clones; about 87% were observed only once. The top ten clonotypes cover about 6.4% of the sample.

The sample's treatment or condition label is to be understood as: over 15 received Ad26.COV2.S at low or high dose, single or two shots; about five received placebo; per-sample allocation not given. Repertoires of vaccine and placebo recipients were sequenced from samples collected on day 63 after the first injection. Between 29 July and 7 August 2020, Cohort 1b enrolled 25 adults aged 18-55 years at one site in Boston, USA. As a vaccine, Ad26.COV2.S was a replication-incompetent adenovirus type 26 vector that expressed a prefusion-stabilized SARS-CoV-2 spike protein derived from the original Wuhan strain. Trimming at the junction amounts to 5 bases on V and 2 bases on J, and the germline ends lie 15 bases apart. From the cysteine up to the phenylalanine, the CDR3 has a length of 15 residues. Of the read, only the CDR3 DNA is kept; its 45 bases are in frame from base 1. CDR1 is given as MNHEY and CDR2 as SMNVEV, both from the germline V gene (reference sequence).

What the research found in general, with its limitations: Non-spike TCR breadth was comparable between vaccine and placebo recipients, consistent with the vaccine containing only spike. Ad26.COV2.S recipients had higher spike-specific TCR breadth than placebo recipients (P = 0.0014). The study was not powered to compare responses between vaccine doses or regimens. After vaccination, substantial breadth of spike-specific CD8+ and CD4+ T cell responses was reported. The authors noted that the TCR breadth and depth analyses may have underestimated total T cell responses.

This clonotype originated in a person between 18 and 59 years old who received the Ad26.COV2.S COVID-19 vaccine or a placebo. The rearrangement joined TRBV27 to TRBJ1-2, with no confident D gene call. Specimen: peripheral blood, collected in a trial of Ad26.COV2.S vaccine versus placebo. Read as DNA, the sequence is TGTGCCAGCAGTCCCCTTGGAGCTACCAACTATGGCTACACCTTC. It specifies CASSPLGATNYGYTF.